This T cell receptor beta chain was identified in a study of T-cell memory formation after mild COVID-19. Study background: The TCR clusters were mostly specific to one donor. Study findings and constraints: CD4+ bias marked clones expanding day 15 to 37, unlike balanced contracting clones.

In its sample, this clonotype was seen a few times. Antigen specificity is unknown. This CDR3 is 15 amino acids long. Deletions cut 10 bases from V and 4 bases from J, with 22 bases between. Germline V gene sequence: CDR1 LNHDA, CDR2 SQIVND (reference sequence). Constant-segment primers and 5'RACE yielded cDNA libraries for TCR alpha and TCR beta, each carrying sample barcodes and UMIs. TCRdb processed the 5' RACE reads anew with MiXCR; each CDR3 protein has one entry. Of around 220,000 distinct CDR3 sequences listed, about 16% are singletons. The chain recombines TRBV19 with TRBJ2-5, with D maybe TRBD2 (6 bases). This receptor was identified in a man in his late teens or twenties who had mild COVID-19 (a few samples of this study predate the infection). Cell type and time point are not known. Sequencing was done on a sample of PBMCs or a T cell subset sorted from them (not recorded which). CDR3 loop: CAISPPGTVRETQYF. CDR3 DNA: TGTGCCATCTCACCGCCGGGGACTGTACGAGAGACCCAGTACTTC. The variable domain in full, with the rest retrieved from reference TRBV19 and TRBJ2-5, is DGGITQSPKYLFRKEGQNVTLSCEQNLNHDAMYWYRQDPGQGLRLIYYSQIVNDFQKGDIAEGYSVSREKKESFPLTVTSAQKNPTAFYLCAISPPGTVRETQYFGPGTRLLVL.